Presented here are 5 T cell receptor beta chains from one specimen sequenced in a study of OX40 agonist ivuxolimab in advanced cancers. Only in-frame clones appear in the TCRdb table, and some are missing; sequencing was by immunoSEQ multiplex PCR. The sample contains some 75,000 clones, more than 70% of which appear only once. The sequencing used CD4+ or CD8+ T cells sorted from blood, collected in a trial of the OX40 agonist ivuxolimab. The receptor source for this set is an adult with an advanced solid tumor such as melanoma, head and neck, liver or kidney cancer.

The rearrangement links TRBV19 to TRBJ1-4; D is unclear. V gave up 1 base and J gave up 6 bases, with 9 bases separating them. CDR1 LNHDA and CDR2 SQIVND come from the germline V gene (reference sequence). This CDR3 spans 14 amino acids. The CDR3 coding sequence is TGTGCCAGTAGTATAGGAAGCCGAGATGAAAAACTGTTTTTT. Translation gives CASSIGSRDEKLFF.

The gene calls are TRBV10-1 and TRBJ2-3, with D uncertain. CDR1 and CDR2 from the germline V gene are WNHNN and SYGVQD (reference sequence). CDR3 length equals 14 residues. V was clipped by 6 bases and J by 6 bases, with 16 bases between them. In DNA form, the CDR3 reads TGCGCCAGCAGGAAAGGTCAGGAAGCGGATACGCAGTATTTT. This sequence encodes CASRKGQEADTQYF.

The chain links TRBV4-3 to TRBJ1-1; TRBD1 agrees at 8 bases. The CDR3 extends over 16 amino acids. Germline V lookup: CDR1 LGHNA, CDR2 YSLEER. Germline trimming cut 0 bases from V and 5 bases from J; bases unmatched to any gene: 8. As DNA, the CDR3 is TGCGCCAGCAGCCAAGATTTGGGACAGGTAGTGACTGAAGCTTTCTTT. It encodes CASSQDLGQVVTEAFF.

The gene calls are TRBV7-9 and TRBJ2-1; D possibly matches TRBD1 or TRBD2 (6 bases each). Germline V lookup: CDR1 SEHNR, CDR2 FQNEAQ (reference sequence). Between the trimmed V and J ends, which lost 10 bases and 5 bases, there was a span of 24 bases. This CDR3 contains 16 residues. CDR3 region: CATETLAGHSHNEQFF. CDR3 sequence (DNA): TGTGCCACGGAGACCCTCGCGGGACATAGCCACAATGAGCAGTTCTTC.

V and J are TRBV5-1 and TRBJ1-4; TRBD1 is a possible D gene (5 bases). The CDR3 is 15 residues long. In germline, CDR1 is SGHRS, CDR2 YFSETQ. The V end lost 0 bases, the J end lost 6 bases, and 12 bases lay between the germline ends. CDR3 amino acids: CASSLAGDQDEKLFF. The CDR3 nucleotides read TGCGCCAGCAGCTTGGCCGGGGACCAAGATGAAAAACTGTTTTTT. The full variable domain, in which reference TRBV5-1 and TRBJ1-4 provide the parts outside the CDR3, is KAGVTQTPRYLIKTRGQQVTLSCSPISGHRSVSWYQQTPGQGLQFLFEYFSETQRNKGNFPGRFSGRQFSNSRSEMNVSTLELGDSALYLCASSLAGDQDEKLFFGSGTQLSVL.